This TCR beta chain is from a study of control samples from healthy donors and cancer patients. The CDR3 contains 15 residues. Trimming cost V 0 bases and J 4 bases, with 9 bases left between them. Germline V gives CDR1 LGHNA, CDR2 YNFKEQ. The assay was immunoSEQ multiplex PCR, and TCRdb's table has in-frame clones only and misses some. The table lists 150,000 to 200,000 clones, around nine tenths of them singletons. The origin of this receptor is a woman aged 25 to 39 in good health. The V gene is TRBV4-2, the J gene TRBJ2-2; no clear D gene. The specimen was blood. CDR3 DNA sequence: TGTGCCAGCAGCCAAGATCTAGATAGCACCGGGGAGCTGTTTTTT. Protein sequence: CASSQDLDSTGELFF.